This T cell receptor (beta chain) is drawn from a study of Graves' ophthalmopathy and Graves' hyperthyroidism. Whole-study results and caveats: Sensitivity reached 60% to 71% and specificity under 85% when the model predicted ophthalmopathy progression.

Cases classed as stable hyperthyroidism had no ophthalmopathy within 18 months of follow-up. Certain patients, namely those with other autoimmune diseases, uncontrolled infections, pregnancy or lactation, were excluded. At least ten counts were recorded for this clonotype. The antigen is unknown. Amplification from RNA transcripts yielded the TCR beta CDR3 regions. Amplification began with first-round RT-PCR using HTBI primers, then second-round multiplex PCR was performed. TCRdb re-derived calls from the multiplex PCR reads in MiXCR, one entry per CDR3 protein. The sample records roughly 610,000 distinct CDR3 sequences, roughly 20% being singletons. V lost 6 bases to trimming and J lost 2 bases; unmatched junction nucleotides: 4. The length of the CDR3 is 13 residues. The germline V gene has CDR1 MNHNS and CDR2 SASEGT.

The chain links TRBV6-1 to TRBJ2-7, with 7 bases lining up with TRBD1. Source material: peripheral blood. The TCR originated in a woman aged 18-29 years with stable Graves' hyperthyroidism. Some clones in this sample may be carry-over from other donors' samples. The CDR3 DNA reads TGTGCCAGCAGCAATGGACAGGCCTACGAGCAGTACTTC. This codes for CASSNGQAYEQYF.